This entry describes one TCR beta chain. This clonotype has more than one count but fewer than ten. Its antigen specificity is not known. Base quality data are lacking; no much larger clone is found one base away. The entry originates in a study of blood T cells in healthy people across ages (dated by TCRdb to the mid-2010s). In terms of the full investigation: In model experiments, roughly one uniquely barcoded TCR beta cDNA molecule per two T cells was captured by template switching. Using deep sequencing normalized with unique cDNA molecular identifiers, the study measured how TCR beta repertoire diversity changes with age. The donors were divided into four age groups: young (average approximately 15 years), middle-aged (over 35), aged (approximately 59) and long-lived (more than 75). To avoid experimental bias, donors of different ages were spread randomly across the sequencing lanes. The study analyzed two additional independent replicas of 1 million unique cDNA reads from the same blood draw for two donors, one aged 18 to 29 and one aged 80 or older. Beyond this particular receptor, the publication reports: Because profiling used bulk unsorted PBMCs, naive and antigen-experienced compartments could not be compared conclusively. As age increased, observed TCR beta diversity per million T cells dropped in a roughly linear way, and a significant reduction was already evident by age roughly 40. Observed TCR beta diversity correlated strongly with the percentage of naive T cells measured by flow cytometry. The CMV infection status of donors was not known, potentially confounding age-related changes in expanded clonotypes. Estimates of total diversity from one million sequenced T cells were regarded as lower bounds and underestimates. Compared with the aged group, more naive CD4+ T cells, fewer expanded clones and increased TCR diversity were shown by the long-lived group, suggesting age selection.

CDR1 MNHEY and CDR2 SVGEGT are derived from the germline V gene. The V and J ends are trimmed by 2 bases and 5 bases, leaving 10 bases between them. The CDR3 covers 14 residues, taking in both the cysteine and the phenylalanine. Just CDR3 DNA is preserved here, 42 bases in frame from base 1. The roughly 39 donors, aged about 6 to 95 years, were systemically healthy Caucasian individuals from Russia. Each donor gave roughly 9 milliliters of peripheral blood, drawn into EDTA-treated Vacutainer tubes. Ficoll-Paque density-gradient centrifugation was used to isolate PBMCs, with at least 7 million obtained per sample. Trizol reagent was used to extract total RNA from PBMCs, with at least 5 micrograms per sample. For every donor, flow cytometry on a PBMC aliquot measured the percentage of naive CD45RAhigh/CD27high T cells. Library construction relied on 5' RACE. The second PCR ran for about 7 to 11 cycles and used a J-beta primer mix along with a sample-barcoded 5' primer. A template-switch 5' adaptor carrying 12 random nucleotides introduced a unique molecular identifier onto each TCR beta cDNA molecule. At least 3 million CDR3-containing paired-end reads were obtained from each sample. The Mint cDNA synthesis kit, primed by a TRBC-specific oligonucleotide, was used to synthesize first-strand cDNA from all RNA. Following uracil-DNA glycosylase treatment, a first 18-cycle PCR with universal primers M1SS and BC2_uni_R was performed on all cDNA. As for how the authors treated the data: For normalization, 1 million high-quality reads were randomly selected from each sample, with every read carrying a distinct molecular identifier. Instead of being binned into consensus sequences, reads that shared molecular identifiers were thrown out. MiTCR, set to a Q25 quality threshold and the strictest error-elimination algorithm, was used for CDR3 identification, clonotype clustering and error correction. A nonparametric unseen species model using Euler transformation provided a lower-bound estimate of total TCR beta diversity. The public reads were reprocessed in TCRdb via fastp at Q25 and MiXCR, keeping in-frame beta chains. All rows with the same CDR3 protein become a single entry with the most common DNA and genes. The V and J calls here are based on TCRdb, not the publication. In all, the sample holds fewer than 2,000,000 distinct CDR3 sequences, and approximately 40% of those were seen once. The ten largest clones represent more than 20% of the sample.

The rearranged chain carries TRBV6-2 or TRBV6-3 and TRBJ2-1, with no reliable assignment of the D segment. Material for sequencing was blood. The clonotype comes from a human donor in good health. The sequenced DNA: TGTGCCAGCAGTTACGTGTTACCGGACAATGAGCAGTTCTTC. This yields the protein CASSYVLPDNEQFF.